This TCR beta chain was observed in a study of shared clonotypes between healthy human individuals. A note on this clone: Other DNA sequences within the sample encode an identical CDR3.

V dropped 2 bases and J dropped 3 bases, with 12 bases sitting between them. The CDR3 length is 15 residues. Germline lookup yields CDR1 SGHTA and CDR2 FQGTGA. TCRdb's table, derived via immunoSEQ multiplex PCR, lists solely in-frame clones and lacks some. The sample includes approximately 2,000,000 clones, 92% of them seen just once. This clonotype was obtained from a man aged 18 to 35 in good health. Some clones in this sample may be carry-over from other donors' samples. The chain links TRBV7-3 to TRBJ2-3; TRBD2 might be the D (6 bases). The sequenced sample consisted of naive CD4+ T cells from PBMCs. As to subset: CD45RA+ positively selected. CDR3 DNA sequence: TGTGCCAGCAGCTTAGGGGGGAGGAGGACAGATACGCAGTATTTT. Its translation: CASSLGGRRTDTQYF. Full variable domain (outside the CDR3, taken from reference TRBV7-3 and TRBJ2-3): GAGVSQTPSNKVTEKGKYVELRCDPISGHTALYWYRQSLGQGPEFLIYFQGTGAADDSGLPNDRFFAVRPEGSVSTLKIQRTERGDSAVYLCASSLGGRRTDTQYFGPGTRLTVL.